This TCR beta chain was sequenced in a study of blood T cells in healthy people across ages (dated by TCRdb to between 2014 and 2017). In the study overall: In model experiments, template switching captured roughly one uniquely barcoded TCR beta cDNA molecule for every two T cells. For two donors (one aged 18 to 30 and one aged 80 or older), the study analyzed two additional independent replicas of 1 million unique cDNA reads from the same blood draw. The study measured age-related changes in TCR beta repertoire diversity using deep sequencing normalized with unique cDNA molecular identifiers. Donors were grouped into four age groups: young (average roughly 17 years), middle-aged (roughly 40), aged (over 55) and long-lived (just over 80). Points the paper makes about the study in general: The CMV infection status of donors was not known, potentially confounding age-related changes in expanded clonotypes. Estimates of total diversity from one million sequenced T cells were regarded as lower bounds and underestimates. Observed TCR beta diversity per million T cells fell roughly linearly with age, and a significant reduction was already apparent by age roughly 40. A strong correlation was found between observed TCR beta diversity and the percentage of naive T cells measured by flow cytometry. Conclusive comparison of naive and antigen-experienced compartments was prevented by the profiling of bulk unsorted PBMCs. Compared with the aged group, the long-lived group had more naive CD4+ T cells, fewer expanded clones and increased TCR diversity, suggesting age selection.

This clonotype was counted a few times. No cognate antigen has been identified for it. No much larger clonotype is one base removed from it; base qualities were not supplied. Per the germline V gene, SGHTA is the CDR1 and FQGNSA is the CDR2. The junction shows trimming of 4 bases on V and 0 bases on J, plus 10 bases between the germline ends. Its CDR3 holds 15 amino acids, cysteine through phenylalanine. The retained sequence is limited to the CDR3, 45 bases, with the frame set at the first base. The library was obtained by 5' RACE. Sequencing instrument: Illumina HiSeq 2500. A second PCR of 7 to 11 cycles was run with a J-beta primer mix and a sample-barcoded 5' primer. Each TCR beta cDNA molecule received a unique molecular identifier from a template-switch 5' adaptor carrying 12 random nucleotides. Each sample yielded at least 2.5 million CDR3-containing paired-end reads. The Mint cDNA synthesis kit, primed by a TRBC-specific oligonucleotide, was used to synthesize first-strand cDNA from all RNA. All cDNA was treated with uracil-DNA glycosylase and then went through a first 18-cycle PCR with the universal primers M1SS and BC2_uni_R. On the authors' methods: Normalization of each sample was performed by random selection of 1 million high-quality reads, each carrying a distinct molecular identifier. Instead of being binned into consensus sequences, reads that shared molecular identifiers were thrown out. MiTCR, with a Q25 quality threshold and the strictest error-elimination algorithm, was used for CDR3 identification, clonotype clustering and error correction. A nonparametric unseen species model with Euler transformation was used to estimate a lower bound on total TCR beta diversity. TCRdb passed the public sequencing reads through fastp at Q25 and MiXCR, retaining productive beta sequences. Rows are unified per CDR3 protein, each entry keeping the most common DNA and genes. In this record, the V and J calls reflect TCRdb's handling and not the investigators' own analysis. The sample has 800,000 or so distinct CDR3 sequences on record, 25% of them singletons. The ten largest clones take up 3% to 4.5% of the sample.

The donors were about 40 Caucasian individuals from Russia, aged roughly 6 to 100 years, who were systemically healthy. Each donor gave about 10 milliliters of peripheral blood, drawn into EDTA-treated Vacutainer tubes. Ficoll-Paque density-gradient centrifugation was used to isolate PBMCs, with at least 7 million obtained per sample. Trizol reagent was used to extract total RNA from the PBMCs, yielding at least 5.5 micrograms per sample. Naive CD45RAhigh/CD27high T cell percentages were measured by flow cytometry on a PBMC aliquot from every donor. This sample also belongs to another study, concerning T cells of mothers and their children. Per that second paper: The donors were nine systemically healthy Caucasian individuals, made up of three mothers and their six children. cDNA synthesis consumed the entire amount of extracted RNA, loaded at around 1.4 ug RNA in each 15 ul reaction. In the second PCR, the M1S primer introduced both the sample barcodes and 2-4 random nucleotides. More than 8 million TCR beta CDR3 reads were obtained from each mother, and roughly 3 million reads were obtained from each child. TCR recombination output is similarly shaped by thymic selection in related and unrelated pairs, with a minor effect exerted by inherited differences. Normalized repertoire overlap was always found to be slightly, but never significantly, higher in related mother-child pairs than in unrelated mother-child pairs. No persistent microchimeric T cell clones were found, with a detection sensitivity of roughly 92 clones per million clonotypes. To look for features that set related mother-child pairs apart from unrelated individuals, the researchers ran deep NGS to compare the TCR beta repertoires of mothers and children. On average, the children were about 12 +/- 4 years old, while the mothers were about 37 +/- 4 years old. Libraries were sequenced on Illumina HiSeq 2000 with 100+100 nt paired-end reads after adapter ligation with NEBNext reagents. To prevent cross-contamination, the mother and child libraries were prepared one month apart and sequenced in separate runs. For each donor, somewhere between about 500,000 and 2,000,000 distinct TCR beta clonotypes were identified. Naive TCR beta clonotypes were estimated from low-frequency clonotypes matched to each donor's FACS-determined naive share, without sorting.

Recombination joined TRBV7-2 with TRBJ2-1; no D gene call is confident. The source is a boy between 5 and 17 years old in good health. The sequenced material came from blood. The nucleotides are TGTGCCAGCAGCTCGCTCTATGGCTCCTACAATGAGCAGTTCTTC. This gives the protein CASSSLYGSYNEQFF.